The TCR beta chain under discussion was sequenced for a study of blood T cell repertoires in COVID-19. The CDR3 consists of 14 residues. V was cut by 3 bases and J by 6 bases, with 11 bases left in between. Looked up from germline, CDR1 is MNHNS and CDR2 is SASEGT. This table comes from immunoSEQ multiplex PCR, and its TCRdb copy is limited to in-frame clones, with some not included. The table includes around 75,000 clones, 85% to 90% detected once. The TCR sequence derives from a man aged 45-65 years with acute or convalescent COVID-19. The chain employs TRBV6-1 and TRBJ1-4; maybe TRBD1 (6 bases). The source material was peripheral blood. CDR3 in amino acids: CASSEAGADEKLFF. The CDR3 DNA follows: TGTGCCAGCAGTGAGGCAGGGGCGGATGAAAAACTGTTTTTT.